The rows below give T cell receptor beta chains drawn from one sample of a study of blood T cell repertoires in COVID-19. Repertoires were generated with immunoSEQ multiplex PCR, while TCRdb's copy carries only in-frame clones and drops some. The data hold tens of thousands of clones, with about 83% observed a single time. Material for sequencing was peripheral blood. Source of these receptors: an elderly man with active or convalescent COVID-19. Each CDR3 is given with its conserved first and last residue. Fields, in order: V gene, J gene, CDR3 protein.

TRBV7-9	TRBJ2-7	CASSFGGRVPYEQYF
TRBV30	TRBJ1-1	CAWSFQLNTEAFF
TRBV6-1	TRBJ1-6	CASSERRDRGSSYNSPLHF
TRBV10-2	TRBJ1-4	CASSGRSNEKLFF
TRBV28	TRBJ1-1	CASSPGTGGTEAFF
TRBV5-8	TRBJ1-3	CASSLEAASGNTIYF
TRBV29-1	TRBJ1-3	CSARTRGGNTIYF
TRBV18	TRBJ2-3	CASSPDQGQATDTQYF
TRBV6-1	TRBJ2-7	CASSKPGQSPEQYF
TRBV4-1	TRBJ1-2	CASSNPTRANYGYTF
TRBV5-4	TRBJ2-7	CASGRIRTGPYYEQYF
TRBV7-2	TRBJ1-2	CASTHPGGQTAYGYTF
TRBV2	TRBJ1-1	CASSDDLNTEAFF
TRBV2	TRBJ1-1	CASKVGREDAEAFF
TRBV28	TRBJ2-5	CASSLYPAGGETQYF
TRBV11-3	TRBJ2-5	CASSWTSGSETQYF
TRBV6-4	TRBJ2-1	CASSAGLAYNEQFF
TRBV12-5	TRBJ1-5	CASGLVLVGVYSNQPQHF
TRBV5-6	TRBJ2-1	CASSRIRDRSSYNEQFF
TRBV18	TRBJ1-5	CASSPGGTDQPQHF
TRBV2	TRBJ1-2	CASRDLTGGVVGYTF
TRBV12-3/TRBV12-4	TRBJ1-5	CASSTGHNQPQHF
TRBV5-5	TRBJ1-2	CASSFQGYGYTF
TRBV7-2	TRBJ2-5	CASSLARQGIQETQYF
TRBV19	TRBJ2-2	CASRRDRGTGELFF
TRBV24-1	TRBJ2-2	CATSDGGLAGVKGELFF
TRBV5-4	TRBJ1-2	CASSLGSEGNYGYTF
TRBV5-6	TRBJ2-1	CASRTILAGDNNEQFF
TRBV30	TRBJ2-7	CAWSVTRVVWEQYF
TRBV6-6	TRBJ2-7	CALRRGQGSHEQYF
TRBV6-5	TRBJ2-2	CASSYGGRASGELFF
TRBV18	TRBJ1-2	CASSSTGDANYGYTF
TRBV7-9	TRBJ1-4	CASSYWREKLFF
TRBV6-5	TRBJ2-3	CASSYDRVPTDTQYF
TRBV6-2/TRBV6-3	TRBJ1-1	CASSPQIMNTEAFF
TRBV4-2	TRBJ2-5	CASSPGTSGIFETQYF
TRBV7-9	TRBJ2-7	CASSLGTGGPYEQYF
TRBV5-6	TRBJ2-1	CASSPDLVRNNEQFF
TRBV6-6	TRBJ1-1	CASSSRRNTEAFF